Listed below are T cell receptor beta chains from one sample, sequenced in a study of human T cells and chemical hapten exposure. A single record per CDR3 protein comes from TCRdb applying MiXCR to the 5' RACE reads. The sample yields 110,000 or so distinct CDR3 sequences, approximately 19% seen once. Source of these receptors: a human donor in good health. Both conserved end residues are part of each CDR3. Fields, in order: J gene, clone size, V gene, D gene, CDR3 DNA, CDR3 protein. D genes are given only for firm matches. Rows give clone size only sometimes, using once, few, many, or a class for an expanded clone.

>TRBJ2-7|.|TRBV27|TRBD1
TGTGCCAGCAGTTTTCGCAGGGGGTCTGGCTCCTACGAGCAGTACTTC
CASSFRRGSGSYEQYF
>TRBJ2-1|.|TRBV2|TRBD2
TGTGCCAGCAGTGCGGGAGGGTTAAATGAGCAGTTCTTC
CASSAGGLNEQFF
>TRBJ1-5|.|TRBV18|.
TGTGCCAGCTCACCCGACAGCAATCAGCCCCAGCATTTT
CASSPDSNQPQHF
>TRBJ1-5|.|TRBV30|.
TGTGCCTGGCAGGGCGACTTCAATCAGCCCCAGCATTTT
CAWQGDFNQPQHF
>TRBJ2-3|few|TRBV13|.
TGTGCCAGCAGCTTATTTGGACGGCGCACAGATACGCAGTATTTT
CASSLFGRRTDTQYF
>TRBJ1-5|.|TRBV5-4|TRBD1
TGTGCCAGCAGCTTGGAGGCGGACGGGACAGGGGAGCAGCCCCAGCATTTT
CASSLEADGTGEQPQHF
>TRBJ2-1|once|TRBV18|.
TGTGCCAGCTCACCGGGCCGGGGTATCTACAATGAGCAGTTCTTC
CASSPGRGIYNEQFF
>TRBJ1-1|.|TRBV3-1|.
TGTGCCAGCAGCCTAACTTCAGGGGTCACTGAAGCTTTCTTT
CASSLTSGVTEAFF
>TRBJ2-7|.|TRBV19|.
TGTGCCAGTAGTATAACCCTCTCGGACTACGAGCAGTACTTC
CASSITLSDYEQYF
>TRBJ1-4|many|TRBV7-6|TRBD1
TGTGCCAGCAGCCGTCAGGGGGCAGGGGAAAAACTGTTTTTT
CASSRQGAGEKLFF
>TRBJ1-2|few|TRBV20-1|.
TGCAGTGCTAGAGAGGGGGCGGCCCCCACGGCTGCTGGCTACACCTTC
CSAREGAAPTAAGYTF
>TRBJ2-5|.|TRBV9|TRBD1
TGTGCCAGCAGCGTTGACAGGGAAGAGACCCAGTACTTC
CASSVDREETQYF
>TRBJ2-3|.|TRBV24-1|.
TGTGCCACCAGTGACCTAAAGACAGGAGATACGCAGTATTTT
CATSDLKTGDTQYF
>TRBJ2-7|few|TRBV5-1|TRBD2
TGCGCCAGCGGGCTGGCGGGGGATTCCTACGAGCAGTACTTC
CASGLAGDSYEQYF
>TRBJ1-5|.|TRBV13|.
TGTGCCAGCAGCTCAGGGAGGCAGCCCCAGCATTTT
CASSSGRQPQHF
>TRBJ2-4|few|TRBV21-1|.
TGTGCCAGCAGCACTAGAATTAACCTTAAAAACATTCAGTACTTC
CASSTRINLKNIQYF
>TRBJ2-1|many|TRBV19|TRBD2
TGTGCCAGTAGTATTTCGGGGGGATCCTACAATGAGCAGTTCTTC
CASSISGGSYNEQFF
>TRBJ2-2|few|TRBV9|TRBD2
TGTGCCACTGAGGGACTAGCGGGCTCTTGGGACACCGGGGAGCTGTTTTTT
CATEGLAGSWDTGELFF
>TRBJ1-1|.|TRBV28|.
TGTGCCACTCTAGGGATCGGGAACACTGAAGCTTTCTTT
CATLGIGNTEAFF
>TRBJ1-1|.|TRBV11-2|.
TGTGCCAGCAGCTTAGGAGGGGGGTTAGCAAGGGGTTTCTTT
CASSLGGGLARGFF
>TRBJ1-2|few|TRBV27|.
TGTGCCAGCAGTTTACAGGGGAATTCAAACTATGGCTACACCTTC
CASSLQGNSNYGYTF
>TRBJ1-4|few|TRBV29-1|.
TGCAGCGTTGAAGAAACAGCTGAAAAACTGTTTTTT
CSVEETAEKLFF
>TRBJ2-2|.|TRBV6-5|TRBD2
TGTGCCAGCACCACCTGGGGGGGATTGGACACCGGGGAGCTGTTTTTT
CASTTWGGLDTGELFF
>TRBJ2-7|.|TRBV4-2|.
TGTGCCAGCAGCCAAGCGGCGGGATTCGAGCAGTACTTC
CASSQAAGFEQYF
>TRBJ2-5|.|TRBV7-9|.
TGTGCCAGCAGCCGGAGGGCTCGGGAGACCCAGTACTTC
CASSRRARETQYF
>TRBJ2-2|few|TRBV5-4|.
TGTGCCAGCAGCTTGGAGCCAGGGAAATACACCGGGGAGCTGTTTTTT
CASSLEPGKYTGELFF
>TRBJ1-2|many|TRBV5-1|.
TGCGCCAGCAGCTCGTCGGGCCCCAGAGGCGGCTACACCTTC
CASSSSGPRGGYTF
>TRBJ2-1|few|TRBV5-4|.
TGTGCCAGCAGCCCAGGGATAGGGAATGAGCAGTTCTTC
CASSPGIGNEQFF
>TRBJ2-1|.|TRBV4-1|TRBD1
TGCGCCAGCAGCCATCTCCCCGGACAGGGCAAAGGTGAGCAGTTCTTC
CASSHLPGQGKGEQFF
>TRBJ2-7|.|TRBV20-1|.
TGCAGTGCCAAAGCGGAGTCACACTACGAGCAGTACTTC
CSAKAESHYEQYF
>TRBJ2-4|few|TRBV6-1|TRBD1
TGTGCCAGCAGTGAAGGACAGGGGGCGGCCAAAAACATTCAGTACTTC
CASSEGQGAAKNIQYF
>TRBJ2-1|.|TRBV6-5|.
TGTGCCAGCAGTTTATCTTCTGGGGTCGGGAATGAGCAGTTCTTC
CASSLSSGVGNEQFF
>TRBJ2-7|.|TRBV3-1|.
TGTGCCAGCAGCCAAGAAGGTCTTTTCCCCTACGAGCAGTACTTC
CASSQEGLFPYEQYF
>TRBJ1-6|.|TRBV12-3/TRBV12-4|.
TGTGCCAGCAGTCCCGCCCGCGGGGCTAATTCACCCCTCCACTTT
CASSPARGANSPLHF
>TRBJ1-1|.|TRBV29-1|TRBD1
TGCAGCGTTGGGGGGACAGGGGGGACTGAAGCTTTCTTT
CSVGGTGGTEAFF
>TRBJ2-7|few|TRBV29-1|.
TGCAGCGTTGCAGGGGGGAGCGGAGGTTACGAGCAGTACTTC
CSVAGGSGGYEQYF
>TRBJ2-7|few|TRBV2|TRBD1
TGTGCCACCCTGGGGGACAGGGTCAAGGGGCAGTACTTC
CATLGDRVKGQYF
>TRBJ2-7|.|TRBV11-2|.
TGTGCCAGCAGCTTGAAATCCGAGCAGTACTTC
CASSLKSEQYF
>TRBJ2-1|few|TRBV9|.
TGTGCCAGCAGCGTAGGCGGCGGCTCCTACAATGAGCAGTTCTTC
CASSVGGGSYNEQFF
>TRBJ2-4|.|TRBV7-2|.
TGTGCCAGCAGCTTAGTTGCAGGGGGGAACCAAAACATTCAGTACTTC
CASSLVAGGNQNIQYF
>TRBJ1-5|.|TRBV2|.
TGTGCCAGCTCTCGAGGGGGGACGGACAATCAGCCCCAGCATTTT
CASSRGGTDNQPQHF
>TRBJ2-1|few|TRBV19|TRBD2
TGTGCCAGTAGAACCCTAGCGGGAGGGTCATGGGAGCAGTTCTTC
CASRTLAGGSWEQFF
>TRBJ1-3|.|TRBV18|.
TGTGCCAGCTCACCGTCGGATGGCCCTCAGCGGGGAAACACCATATATTTT
CASSPSDGPQRGNTIYF
>TRBJ2-7|few|TRBV11-3|TRBD1
TGTGCCAGCAGCTCCACCGGGACAGGGTCCCACGAGCAGTACTTC
CASSSTGTGSHEQYF
>TRBJ2-3|.|TRBV3-1|TRBD2
TGTGCCAGCAGCCTCCCCGGGACTAAAAATTTCGCGCAGTATTTT
CASSLPGTKNFAQYF